Listed below are T cell receptor beta chains from one sample, sequenced in a study of blood T cell repertoires in COVID-19. Libraries were prepared by immunoSEQ multiplex PCR; TCRdb keeps only in-frame clonotypes and omits some of them. The data contain approximately 44,000 clones, approximately 79% of them singletons. The sequencing input was peripheral blood. These receptors came from a woman older than 75 with acute or convalescent COVID-19. The CDR3 runs from the conserved cysteine through the conserved F or W. The order of the fields is D gene, clone size, V gene, J gene, CDR3 DNA, CDR3 protein. The D gene is left open where the match is weak. Size is omitted from some rows. Given values are once, few, many or a class for expanded clones.

>TRBD2|-|TRBV19|TRBJ2-7
TGTGCCAGTAGTATAGCGAGCGGGAGCATCAACGAGCAGTACTTC
CASSIASGSINEQYF
>-|once|TRBV28|TRBJ1-1
TGTGCCAGCAGTCCGACACTTAACACTGAAGCTTTCTTT
CASSPTLNTEAFF
>-|few|TRBV4-3|TRBJ2-1
TGCGCCAGCAGCCAAGATAGCCCGGGACACGGATACAATGAGCAGTTCTTC
CASSQDSPGHGYNEQFF
>-|once|TRBV6-1|TRBJ2-1
TGTGCCAGCAGTGAAGGAGCTAGCGCCCCCCGGAGGGATGAGCAGTTCTTC
CASSEGASAPRRDEQFF
>TRBD1|-|TRBV11-1|TRBJ2-5
TGTGCCAGCAGCTTAGGAGGGGGACAGTCCCAAGAGACCCAGTACTTC
CASSLGGGQSQETQYF
>TRBD1|many|TRBV5-1|TRBJ1-1
TGCGCCAGCAGCTTGGGACAGGGTGGCACTGAAGCTTTCTTT
CASSLGQGGTEAFF
>TRBD2|once|TRBV6-6|TRBJ2-7
TGTGCCAGCAGTTACCCGACTAGCGGGAGTCTCTACGAGCAGTACTTC
CASSYPTSGSLYEQYF
>TRBD1|-|TRBV5-4|TRBJ2-1
TGTGCCAGCAGCTTGCTATCCGGGACAGGGCTTTCCAATGAGCAGTTCTTC
CASSLLSGTGLSNEQFF
>TRBD2|once|TRBV3-1/TRBV3-2|TRBJ2-3
TGTGCCAGCAGCCTGTCTAGGAGCGGGAGGTTTGATACGCAGTATTTT
CASSLSRSGRFDTQYF
>-|-|TRBV5-5|TRBJ1-2
TGTGCCAGCCCTTCCCCCTATGGCTACACCTTC
CASPSPYGYTF
>TRBD1|few|TRBV6-5|TRBJ1-1
TGTGCCAGCAGTTACTCGCGGACAGGGGGAACTGAAGCTTTCTTT
CASSYSRTGGTEAFF
>-|-|TRBV18|TRBJ1-5
TGTGCCAGCTCACCAACGGGCAATCAGCCCCAGCATTTT
CASSPTGNQPQHF